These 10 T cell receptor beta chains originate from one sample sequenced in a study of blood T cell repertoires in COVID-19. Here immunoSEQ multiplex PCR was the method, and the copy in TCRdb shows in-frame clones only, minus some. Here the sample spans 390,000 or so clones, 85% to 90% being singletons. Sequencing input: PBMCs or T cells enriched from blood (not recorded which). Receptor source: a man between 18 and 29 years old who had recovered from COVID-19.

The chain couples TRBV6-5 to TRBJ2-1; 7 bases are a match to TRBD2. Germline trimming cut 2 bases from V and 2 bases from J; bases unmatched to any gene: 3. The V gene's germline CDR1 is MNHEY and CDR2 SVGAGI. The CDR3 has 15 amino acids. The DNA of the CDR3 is TGTGCCAGCAGTTACAGCGGGAACCCCTACAATGAGCAGTTCTTC. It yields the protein CASSYSGNPYNEQFF.

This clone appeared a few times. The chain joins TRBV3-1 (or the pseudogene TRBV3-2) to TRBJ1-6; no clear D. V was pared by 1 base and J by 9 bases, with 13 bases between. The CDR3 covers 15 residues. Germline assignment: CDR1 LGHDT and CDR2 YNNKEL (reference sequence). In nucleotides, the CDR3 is TGTGCCAGCAGCCAAGTCCGCTCGCTCGGTTCACCCCTCCACTTT. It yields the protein CASSQVRSLGSPLHF.

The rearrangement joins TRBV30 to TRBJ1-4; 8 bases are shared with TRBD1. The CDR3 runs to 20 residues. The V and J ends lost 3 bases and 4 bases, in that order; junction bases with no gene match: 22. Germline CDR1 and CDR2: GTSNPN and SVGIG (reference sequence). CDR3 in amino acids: CAWRNSRTGRDWINNEKLFF. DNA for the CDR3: TGTGCCTGGAGGAATTCTAGGACAGGGCGAGACTGGATTAATAATGAAAAACTGTTTTTT.

The DNA for the CDR3 is TGTGCCTGGAGTGTACGTGGGGGCCAGAATCAGCCCCAGCATTTT. The encoded protein is CAWSVRGGQNQPQHF. This chain joins TRBV30 and TRBJ1-5, with TRBD1 as a possible D gene (6 bases). Per germline, CDR1 GTSNPN and CDR2 SVGIG (reference sequence). V was clipped by 0 bases and J by 4 bases, with 13 bases between them. The CDR3 has 15 residues.

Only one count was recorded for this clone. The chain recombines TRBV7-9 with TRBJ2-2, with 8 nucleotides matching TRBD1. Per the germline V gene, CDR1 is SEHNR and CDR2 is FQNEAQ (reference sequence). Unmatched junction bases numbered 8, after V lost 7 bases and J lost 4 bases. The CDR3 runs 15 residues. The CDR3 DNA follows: TGTGCCAGCAACAAGGACAGGGCGGGCACCGGGGAGCTGTTTTTT. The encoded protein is CASNKDRAGTGELFF.

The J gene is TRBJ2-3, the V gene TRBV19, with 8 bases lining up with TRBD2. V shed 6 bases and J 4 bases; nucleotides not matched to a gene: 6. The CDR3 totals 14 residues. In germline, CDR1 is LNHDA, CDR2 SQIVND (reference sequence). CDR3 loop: CASRQRGRADTQYF. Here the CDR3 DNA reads TGTGCCAGTAGACAGCGGGGGCGAGCAGATACGCAGTATTTT.

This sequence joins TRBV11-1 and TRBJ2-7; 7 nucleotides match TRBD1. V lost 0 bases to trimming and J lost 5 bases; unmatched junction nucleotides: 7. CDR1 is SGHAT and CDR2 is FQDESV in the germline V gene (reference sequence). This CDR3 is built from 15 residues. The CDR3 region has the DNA TGTGCCAGCAGCTTAGCGTACAGGGGAGAGGACGAGCAGTACTTC. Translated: CASSLAYRGEDEQYF.

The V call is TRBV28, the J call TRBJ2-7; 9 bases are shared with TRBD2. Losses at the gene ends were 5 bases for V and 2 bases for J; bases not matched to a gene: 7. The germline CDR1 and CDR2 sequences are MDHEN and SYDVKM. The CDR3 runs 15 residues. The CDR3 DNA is TGTGCCAGCAGTATCGGGCTAGCGGGGACCTACGAGCAGTACTTC. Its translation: CASSIGLAGTYEQYF.

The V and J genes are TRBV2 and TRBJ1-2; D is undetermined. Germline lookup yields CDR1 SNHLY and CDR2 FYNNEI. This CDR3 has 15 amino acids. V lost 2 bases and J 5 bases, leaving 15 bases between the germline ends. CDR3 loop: CASSESPAPRYGYTF. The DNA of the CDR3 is TGTGCCAGCAGTGAAAGCCCCGCACCCCGATATGGCTACACCTTC.

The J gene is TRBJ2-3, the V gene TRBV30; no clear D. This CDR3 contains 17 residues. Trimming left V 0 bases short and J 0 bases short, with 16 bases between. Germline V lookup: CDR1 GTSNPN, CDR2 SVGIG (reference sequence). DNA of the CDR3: TGTGCCTGGAGTGTAGAGTCAACAGCTTTTAGCACAGATACGCAGTATTTT. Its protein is CAWSVESTAFSTDTQYF. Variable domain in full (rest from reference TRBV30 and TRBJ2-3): SQTIHQWPATLVQPVGSPLSLECTVEGTSNPNLYWYRQAAGRGLQLLFYSVGIGQISSEVPQNLSASRPQDRQFILSSKKLLLSDSGFYLCAWSVESTAFSTDTQYFGPGTRLTVL.